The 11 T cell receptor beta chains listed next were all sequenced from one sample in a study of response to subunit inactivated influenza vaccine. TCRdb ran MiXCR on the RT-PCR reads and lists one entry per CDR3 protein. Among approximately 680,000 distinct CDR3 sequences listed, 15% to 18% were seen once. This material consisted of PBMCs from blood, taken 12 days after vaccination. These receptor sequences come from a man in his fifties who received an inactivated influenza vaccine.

For the CDR3, the DNA is TGCAGTGCAGGACCGTCTTTTAACTATGGCTACACCTTC. Translation: CSAGPSFNYGYTF. This chain connects TRBV20-1 to TRBJ1-2; D remains unclear. V shed 6 bases and J shed 1 base, with 12 bases lying between them. Germline lookup yields CDR1 DFQATT and CDR2 SNEGSKA (reference sequence). This CDR3 is 13 amino acids long.

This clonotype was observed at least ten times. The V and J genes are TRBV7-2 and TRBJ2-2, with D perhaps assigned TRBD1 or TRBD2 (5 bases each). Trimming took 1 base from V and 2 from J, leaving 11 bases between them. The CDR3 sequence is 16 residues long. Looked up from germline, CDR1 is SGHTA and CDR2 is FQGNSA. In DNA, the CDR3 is TGTGCCAGCAGCTTAGTTGGGACGGCTAACACCGGGGAGCTGTTTTTT. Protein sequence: CASSLVGTANTGELFF.

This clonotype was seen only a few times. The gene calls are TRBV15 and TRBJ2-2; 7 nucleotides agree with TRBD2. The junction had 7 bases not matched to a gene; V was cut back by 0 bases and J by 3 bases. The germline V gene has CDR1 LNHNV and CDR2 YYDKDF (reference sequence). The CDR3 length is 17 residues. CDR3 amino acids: CATSRDERTRDTGELFF. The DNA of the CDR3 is TGTGCCACCAGCAGAGATGAACGGACTAGGGACACCGGGGAGCTGTTTTTT.

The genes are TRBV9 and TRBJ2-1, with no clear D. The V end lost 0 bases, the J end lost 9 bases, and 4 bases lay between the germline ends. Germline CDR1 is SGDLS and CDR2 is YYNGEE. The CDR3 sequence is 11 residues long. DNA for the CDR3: TGTGCCAGCAGCGTAGGTGTTGAGCAGTTCTTC. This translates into CASSVGVEQFF.

CDR3 region: CASSFGGLNYEQYF. Written as DNA, the CDR3 is TGTGCCAGCAGTTTCGGGGGGCTCAACTACGAGCAGTACTTC. The genes are TRBV12-3 or TRBV12-4 and TRBJ2-7, with D perhaps TRBD2 (7 bases). The germline V and J ends were trimmed by 3 bases and 3 bases, with 12 bases remaining between them. The CDR3 covers 14 residues.

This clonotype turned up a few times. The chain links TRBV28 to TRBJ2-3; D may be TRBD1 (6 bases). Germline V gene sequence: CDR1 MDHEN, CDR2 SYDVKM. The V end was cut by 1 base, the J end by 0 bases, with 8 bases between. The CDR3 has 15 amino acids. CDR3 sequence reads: CASSLLGASTDTQYF. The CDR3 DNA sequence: TGTGCCAGCAGTTTATTGGGGGCAAGCACAGATACGCAGTATTTT.

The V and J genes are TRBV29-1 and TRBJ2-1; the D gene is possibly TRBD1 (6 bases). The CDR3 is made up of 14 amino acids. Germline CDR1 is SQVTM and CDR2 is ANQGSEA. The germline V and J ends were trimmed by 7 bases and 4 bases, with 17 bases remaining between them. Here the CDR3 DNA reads TGCAGCGCACGTTGGCTGGGGGCATACAATGAGCAGTTCTTC. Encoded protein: CSARWLGAYNEQFF.

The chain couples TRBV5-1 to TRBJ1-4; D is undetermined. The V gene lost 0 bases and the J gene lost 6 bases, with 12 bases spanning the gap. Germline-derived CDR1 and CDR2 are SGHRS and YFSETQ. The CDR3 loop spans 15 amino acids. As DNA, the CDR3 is TGCGCCAGCAGCTTGGTTATCCAGCCTTATGAAAAACTGTTTTTT. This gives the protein CASSLVIQPYEKLFF.

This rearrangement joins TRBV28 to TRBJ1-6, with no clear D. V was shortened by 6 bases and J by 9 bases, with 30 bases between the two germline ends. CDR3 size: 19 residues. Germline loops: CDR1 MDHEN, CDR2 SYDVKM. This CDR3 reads CASSRPGPGLSLPVSPLHF. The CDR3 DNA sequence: TGTGCCAGCAGCCGACCGGGCCCTGGCCTTTCACTGCCGGTTTCACCCCTCCACTTT.

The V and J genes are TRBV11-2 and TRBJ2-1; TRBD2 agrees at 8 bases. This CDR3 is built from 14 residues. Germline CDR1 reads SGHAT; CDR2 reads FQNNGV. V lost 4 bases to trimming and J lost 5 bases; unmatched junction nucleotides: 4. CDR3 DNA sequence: TGTGCCAGCAGCTCACTAGCGGACGACAATGAGCAGTTCTTC. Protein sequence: CASSSLADDNEQFF.

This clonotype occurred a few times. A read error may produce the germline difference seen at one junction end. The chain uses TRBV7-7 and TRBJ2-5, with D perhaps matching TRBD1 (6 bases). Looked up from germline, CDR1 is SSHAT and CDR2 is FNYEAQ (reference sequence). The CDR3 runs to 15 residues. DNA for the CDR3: TGTGCTAGCAGCTTAGTCCCAGGGGCCCAAGAGACCCAGTACTTC. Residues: CASSLVPGAQETQYF.